This is a list of T cell receptor beta chains from one sample in a study of CD8+ T cells in alopecia areata. Method: immunoSEQ multiplex PCR; TCRdb's copy keeps in-frame clones and lacks some. The data show 150,000 to 200,000 clones, with about three fifths seen just once and about 4.9% held by the top ten. Sequencing was performed on CD4+ T cells sorted from blood. These receptors came from a human donor in good health. The conserved cysteine and the conserved F or W are not part of the CDR3 here. The D gene is left open where the match is weak.

d_call: .
j_call: TRBJ2-3
v_call: TRBV7-6
cdr3_aa: ASSSRMADTQY

d_call: TRBD2
j_call: TRBJ2-1
v_call: TRBV19
cdr3_aa: ASSMGLVLF

d_call: .
j_call: TRBJ1-2
v_call: TRBV30
cdr3_aa: AWSVTAYGYT

d_call: TRBD2
j_call: TRBJ2-3
v_call: TRBV4-2
cdr3_aa: ASSHSTSSRDTQY

d_call: TRBD2
j_call: TRBJ2-1
v_call: TRBV29-1
cdr3_aa: SVVSGIPNEQF

d_call: TRBD2
j_call: TRBJ2-1
v_call: TRBV29-1
cdr3_aa: SILRAGGSSYNEQF

d_call: TRBD2
j_call: TRBJ2-5
v_call: TRBV28
cdr3_aa: ASSRLAVIVQETQY

d_call: TRBD1
j_call: TRBJ1-2
v_call: TRBV5-4
cdr3_aa: ASSPTGGYGYT

d_call: .
j_call: TRBJ1-5
v_call: TRBV27
cdr3_aa: ASSFQGRSNQPQH

d_call: .
j_call: TRBJ2-6
v_call: TRBV5-1
cdr3_aa: ASSQSVGANVLT

d_call: TRBD2
j_call: TRBJ2-1
v_call: TRBV5-1
cdr3_aa: ASSPGTSGPRADEQF

d_call: TRBD1
j_call: TRBJ1-3
v_call: TRBV30
cdr3_aa: AWESGTVRGNTIY

d_call: TRBD2
j_call: TRBJ2-7
v_call: TRBV11-2
cdr3_aa: ASSLLAGGEQY

d_call: TRBD1
j_call: TRBJ1-5
v_call: TRBV4-1
cdr3_aa: ASSPLGTVNQPQH

d_call: TRBD1
j_call: TRBJ1-2
v_call: TRBV28
cdr3_aa: ASSLQGVLANYGYT

d_call: TRBD2
j_call: TRBJ2-7
v_call: TRBV23-1
cdr3_aa: ASSQVYARAGATRFEQY

d_call: .
j_call: TRBJ1-4
v_call: TRBV30
cdr3_aa: AWSHAGGEKLF

d_call: .
j_call: TRBJ2-1
v_call: TRBV7-9
cdr3_aa: ASSSKSYNEQF

d_call: .
j_call: TRBJ1-4
v_call: TRBV29-1
cdr3_aa: SAGQRLGEKLF

d_call: .
j_call: TRBJ1-5
v_call: TRBV29-1
cdr3_aa: SVDAEDNQPQH

d_call: TRBD1
j_call: TRBJ1-2
v_call: TRBV5-4
cdr3_aa: ASSRPGQGYGYT

d_call: TRBD2
j_call: TRBJ2-5
v_call: TRBV5-4
cdr3_aa: ASSWGGVQETQY

d_call: TRBD2
j_call: TRBJ2-2
v_call: TRBV29-1
cdr3_aa: SAVRTRSGELF

d_call: .
j_call: TRBJ2-2
v_call: TRBV5-6
cdr3_aa: ASSPFRGELF

d_call: TRBD1
j_call: TRBJ2-4
v_call: TRBV19
cdr3_aa: ASSIGRQGAWNIQY

d_call: .
j_call: TRBJ1-3
v_call: TRBV6-1
cdr3_aa: ASSESWEHLSGNTIY

d_call: .
j_call: TRBJ2-1
v_call: TRBV19
cdr3_aa: ASRQDPSNYNEQF

d_call: TRBD2
j_call: TRBJ2-7
v_call: TRBV6-5
cdr3_aa: ASSYEPGLVRYEQY

d_call: .
j_call: TRBJ2-5
v_call: TRBV4-1
cdr3_aa: ASSQDQAPGAETQY